This T cell receptor beta chain stems from a study of OX40 agonist ivuxolimab in advanced cancers. Assay: immunoSEQ multiplex PCR; the TCRdb copy retains only in-frame clones and omits some. Of around 93,000 clones detected, about 86% appear once; the ten largest clones hold around 1.5%. Patients were excluded for autoimmune disease history or systemic immunosuppression. V was pared by 1 base and J by 5 bases, with 9 bases of the junction left unmatched. Germline lookup yields CDR1 SGHVS and CDR2 FQNEAQ. The CDR3 extends over 17 amino acids. The V call is TRBV7-8, the J call TRBJ1-5; 9 bases match TRBD1. This specimen was CD4+ or CD8+ T cells sorted from blood, taken in a trial of the OX40 agonist ivuxolimab. The clonotype originates from an adult with an advanced solid tumor such as melanoma, head and neck, liver or kidney cancer. The CDR3: CASSLGTGATGYQPQHF. In nucleotides, the CDR3 is TGTGCCAGCAGCTTAGGGACAGGGGCTACCGGGTATCAGCCCCAGCATTTT. Combining the CDR3 with reference TRBV7-8 and TRBJ1-5 gives the whole variable domain GAGVSQSPRYKVAKRGQDVALRCDPISGHVSLFWYQQALGQGPEFLTYFQNEAQLDKSGLPSDRFFAERPEGSVSTLKIQRTQQEDSAVYLCASSLGTGATGYQPQHFGDGTRLSIL.